The sample holds one count of the clone carrying this T cell receptor (beta chain). Its antigen is not known. The data stem from a study of blood T cells in healthy people across ages. Across the study: Per two T cells, template switching captured roughly one barcoded beta molecule.

The trim removed 3 bases at V and 3 bases at J, leaving 8 bases unmatched. Germline V CDR1 and CDR2: SGHNT, YYREEE (reference sequence). This CDR3 has 15 amino acids. Study findings and constraints: The study lacked donor CMV status, which possibly confounded expanded clonotype changes.

The second PCR ran roughly 6 to 11 cycles with a sample-barcoded 5' primer and J-beta primers. TCRdb independently ran MiXCR on the 5' RACE reads; one entry per CDR3 protein. Among some 780,000 distinct CDR3 sequences listed, 56% were seen once. The sequencing input was blood. V and J are TRBV5-4 and TRBJ1-2, with 7 bases identical to TRBD1. The sequence was collected from a man aged 35 to 55 in good health. CDR3 loop: CASSSPGGKHYGYTF. For the CDR3, the DNA is TGTGCCAGCAGCTCCCCAGGGGGGAAGCACTATGGCTACACCTTC.